The rows below give T cell receptor beta chains drawn from one sample of a study of OX40 agonist ivuxolimab in advanced cancers. Here immunoSEQ multiplex PCR was the method, and the copy in TCRdb shows in-frame clones only, minus some. The top ten hold about 25% of the sample, which has about 24,000 clones, around 80% seen once. The source material was CD4+ or CD8+ T cells sorted from blood, sampled in a trial of the OX40 agonist ivuxolimab. These receptors originate from an adult with an advanced solid tumor such as melanoma, head and neck, liver or kidney cancer. CDR3s include the opening cysteine and the closing phenylalanine or tryptophan. D genes are given only for firm matches. The listing skips clone size in some rows; elsewhere it reads once, few, many or a size class.

j_gene: TRBJ1-3; v_gene: TRBV7-9; abundance: -; d_gene: -; CDR3aa: CASSLALGTREGNTIYF; CDR3nt: TGTGCCAGCAGCTTAGCTTTGGGGACCCGAGAAGGAAACACCATATATTTT
j_gene: TRBJ2-3; v_gene: TRBV27; abundance: -; d_gene: -; CDR3aa: CASSLFLTDTQYF; CDR3nt: TGTGCCAGCAGTTTATTCCTCACAGATACGCAGTATTTT
j_gene: TRBJ2-3; v_gene: TRBV6-4; abundance: -; d_gene: -; CDR3aa: CASSDTVSTDTQYF; CDR3nt: TGTGCCAGCAGTGACACAGTTAGCACAGATACGCAGTATTTT
j_gene: TRBJ2-7; v_gene: TRBV4-1; abundance: -; d_gene: TRBD2; CDR3aa: CASSQDSASGSHEQYF; CDR3nt: TGCGCCAGCAGCCAAGATAGCGCTAGCGGGAGCCACGAGCAGTACTTC
j_gene: TRBJ2-4; v_gene: TRBV4-1; abundance: once; d_gene: -; CDR3aa: CASSLIQGPLAKNIQYF; CDR3nt: TGCGCCAGCAGCCTCATCCAGGGACCTCTAGCCAAAAACATTCAGTACTTC
j_gene: TRBJ1-4; v_gene: TRBV23-1; abundance: once; d_gene: TRBD1; CDR3aa: CASSHMRGDRDEKLFF; CDR3nt: TGCGCCAGCAGTCATATGAGAGGGGACAGGGACGAAAAACTGTTTTTT
j_gene: TRBJ1-3; v_gene: TRBV28; abundance: -; d_gene: TRBD1; CDR3aa: CASSLWQGGSGNTIYF; CDR3nt: TGTGCCAGCAGTTTATGGCAGGGGGGGTCTGGAAACACCATATATTTT
j_gene: TRBJ2-2; v_gene: TRBV2; abundance: -; d_gene: -; CDR3aa: CASSEIHISNTGELFF; CDR3nt: TGTGCCAGCAGTGAGATACACATAAGTAACACCGGGGAGCTGTTTTTT
j_gene: TRBJ2-1; v_gene: TRBV18; abundance: -; d_gene: -; CDR3aa: CASSPPGPGDEQFF; CDR3nt: TGTGCCAGCTCACCACCGGGACCCGGCGATGAGCAGTTCTTC
j_gene: TRBJ1-5; v_gene: TRBV6-1; abundance: -; d_gene: -; CDR3aa: CASSELVASFSHQPQHF; CDR3nt: TGTGCCAGCAGTGAACTGGTCGCCTCTTTTTCCCATCAGCCCCAGCATTTT
j_gene: TRBJ1-1; v_gene: TRBV4-1; abundance: -; d_gene: -; CDR3aa: CASSQDPGANTEAFF; CDR3nt: TGCGCCAGCAGCCAAGATCCAGGGGCGAACACTGAAGCTTTCTTT
j_gene: TRBJ2-7; v_gene: TRBV27; abundance: -; d_gene: -; CDR3aa: CASSFGPTYEQYF; CDR3nt: TGTGCCAGCAGTTTTGGGCCAACCTACGAGCAGTACTTC
j_gene: TRBJ2-7; v_gene: TRBV10-1; abundance: -; d_gene: TRBD2; CDR3aa: CASSEDGPQRGRYEQYF; CDR3nt: TGCGCCAGCAGTGAGGATGGTCCCCAGCGGGGCAGGTACGAGCAGTACTTC
j_gene: TRBJ2-5; v_gene: TRBV15; abundance: -; d_gene: TRBD1; CDR3aa: CATSSHRGPETQYF; CDR3nt: TGTGCCACCAGCAGCCACAGGGGGCCGGAGACCCAGTACTTC